This T cell receptor beta chain was obtained from a study of OX40 agonist ivuxolimab in advanced cancers. In germline, CDR1 is SNHLY, CDR2 FYNNEI. The CDR3 loop spans 17 amino acids. With 6 bases removed from V and 0 bases from J, the gap between germline ends came to 18 bases. The study's findings and limits: Normalized expansion of T-cell clones was also low for some nonresponders.

Here immunoSEQ multiplex PCR was the method, and the copy in TCRdb shows in-frame clones only, minus some. This sample has 74,000 or so clones; 80% to 90% occur once, and the top ten carry approximately 11%. Points on this clone: Antigen unknown.

The chain employs TRBV2 and TRBJ1-5; D is perhaps TRBD1 (6 bases). This clonotype originated in an adult with an advanced solid tumor such as melanoma, head and neck, liver or kidney cancer. This specimen consisted of CD4+ or CD8+ T cells sorted from blood, obtained in a trial of the OX40 agonist ivuxolimab. The CDR3 sequence: CASRRGRGNTSNQPQHF. Here the CDR3 DNA reads TGTGCCAGCAGAAGGGGAAGGGGGAACACTAGCAATCAGCCCCAGCATTTT.